The source of this T cell receptor (beta chain) is a study of T cells in Graves' hyperthyroidism and ophthalmopathy. Points from the study as a whole: The model foresaw ophthalmopathy a median around 6.8 months prior to onset. Expanded thyroid clonotypes (above 0.001) were mostly also found in blood.

As regards this clonotype: The antigen is unknown. At one boundary the junction diverges from the germline segment, which might be a read error.

What was amplified from RNA transcripts were TCR beta CDR3 regions. The HTBI primer set was used in a first-round RT-PCR of the TCR CDR3. Each CDR3 protein gets one entry after TCRdb re-called the multiplex PCR reads with MiXCR. The sample carries 500,000 to 600,000 distinct CDR3 sequences, about 45% recorded once. The germline CDR1 and CDR2 sequences are SGHRS and YFSETQ. The CDR3 totals 14 residues. The source of this sequence is an adult woman with Graves' disease, either hyperthyroidism or ophthalmopathy (not recorded which). Material for sequencing was peripheral blood or thyroid tissue (not recorded which). This chain uses TRBV5-1 with TRBJ2-7, with TRBD1 identical over 7 bases. The CDR3 sequence: CASSLRTGFYEQYF. The CDR3 nucleotides read TGTGCCAGCAGTCTGCGGACAGGTTTCTACGAGCAGTACTTC.